Given below is one T cell receptor beta chain in context. Trimming at V came to 0 bases and at J to 6 bases, leaving 10 bases not matched to a gene. Germline V gene data show CDR1 as MNHEY and CDR2 as SMNVEV (reference sequence). The CDR3 extends over 17 amino acids. Generated by immunoSEQ multiplex PCR, the TCRdb table keeps only in-frame clones and is missing some. The sample comprises 100,000 or so clones, around 81% of which are singletons, and 37% rests with the top ten. The sample comes from a study of blood T cell repertoires in COVID-19. At the level of the study: Sample material is recorded as cDNA or gDNA derived from T cells, B-cell-depleted T cells, or PBMCs.

J is TRBJ1-2 and V is TRBV27, with 10 bases matching TRBD1. The sequence was collected from a man aged 80 or over with acute or convalescent COVID-19. Material for sequencing was peripheral blood. CDR3 sequence reads: CASSLSLRQGARHGYTF. CDR3 nucleotides: TGTGCCAGCAGTTTATCACTCCGACAGGGGGCGAGACATGGCTACACCTTC.